Here is one T cell receptor beta chain with its context. Its antigen is currently unknown. Clones were read by immunoSEQ multiplex PCR, and TCRdb kept only the in-frame ones, dropping some. The sample carries about 94,000 clones, nearly 95% recorded once. This CDR3 is built from 16 residues. Germline assignment: CDR1 LNHDA and CDR2 SQIVND (reference sequence). V trimming: 6 bases; J trimming: 0 bases; junction bases outside the gene matches: 6. This entry belongs to a study of siplizumab effects on memory and regulatory T cells. Notes on the study in general: Naive T cells looked more diverse than memory cells, and they looked like major contributors to the alloresponse. Sequences below about 10^-5 frequency were poorly captured, and few alloreactive clones mapped to unstimulated subsets. Treg-derived clones made up an average of approximately 70% of mappable alloreactive CD4+ clones with siplizumab and over 25% in controls. Proliferating siplizumab-culture Treg suppressive function went unconfirmed.

The sample comprised non-Treg CD4+ T cells sorted from blood. The TCR was taken from a human donor in good health. V is TRBV19 and J is TRBJ2-3; 10 nucleotides agree with TRBD2. CDR3 nucleotide sequence: TGTGCCAGTAGCCCCCGGACTAGCGGTAGCACAGATACGCAGTATTTT. This sequence encodes CASSPRTSGSTDTQYF.